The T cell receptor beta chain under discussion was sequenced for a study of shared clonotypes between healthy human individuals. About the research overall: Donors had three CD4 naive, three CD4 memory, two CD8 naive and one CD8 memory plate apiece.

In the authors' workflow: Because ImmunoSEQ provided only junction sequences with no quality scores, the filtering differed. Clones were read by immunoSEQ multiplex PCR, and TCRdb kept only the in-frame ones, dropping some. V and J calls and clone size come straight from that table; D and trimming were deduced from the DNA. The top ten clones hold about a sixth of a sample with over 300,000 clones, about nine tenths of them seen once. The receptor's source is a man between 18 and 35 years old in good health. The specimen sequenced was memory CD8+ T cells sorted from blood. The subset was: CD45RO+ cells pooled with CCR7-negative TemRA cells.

In nucleotides, the CDR3 is TGTGCCAGCAGGAACAGGGGGATCTATAATTCACCCCTCCACTTT. Its protein product is CASRNRGIYNSPLHF. The rearrangement links TRBV6-5 to TRBJ1-6, with 8 bases lining up with TRBD1. V lost 6 bases, J lost 3 bases, and 4 bases stayed unmatched. CDR1 is MNHEY, CDR2 SVGAGI, per germline. The CDR3 totals 15 residues.